A selection of T cell receptor beta chains follows, all from one sample in a study of cytomegalovirus exposure and HLA in healthy donors. Assay: immunoSEQ multiplex PCR; the TCRdb copy retains only in-frame clones and omits some. The table lists 200,000 to 250,000 clones, roughly 80% of them singletons. Specimen: PBMCs. The source is a man aged 45 to 65 in good health and CMV-seronegative. Both conserved end residues are part of each CDR3. D genes are given only for firm matches. Some rows have no size entry. The others give once, few or many, or a class for an expanded clone.

cdr3_nt: TGTGCCAGCAGCCGGGGGGCCTTGCATAGGTCCTACGAGCAGTACTTC
cdr3_aa: CASSRGALHRSYEQYF
j_call: TRBJ2-7
clone_size: -
v_call: TRBV28
d_call: -

cdr3_nt: TGTGCCAGCAGTGGGTTCGGGCAGGGGGGTACCAATGAGCAGTTCTTC
cdr3_aa: CASSGFGQGGTNEQFF
j_call: TRBJ2-1
clone_size: -
v_call: TRBV25-1
d_call: -

cdr3_nt: TGTGCCAGCAGCTTAAATCCGACTAGCGGAGGGGGGGACACCGGGGAGCTGTTTTTT
cdr3_aa: CASSLNPTSGGGDTGELFF
j_call: TRBJ2-2
clone_size: -
v_call: TRBV7-3
d_call: TRBD2

cdr3_nt: TGTGCCAGCGGGACAGGGGGCAATCAGCCCCAGCATTTT
cdr3_aa: CASGTGGNQPQHF
j_call: TRBJ1-5
clone_size: few
v_call: TRBV6-1
d_call: TRBD1

cdr3_nt: TGTGCCAGCAGCTTAGTCGAGTTCCGGGAGCTGTTTTTT
cdr3_aa: CASSLVEFRELFF
j_call: TRBJ2-2
clone_size: -
v_call: TRBV7-9
d_call: -

cdr3_nt: TGTGCCAGCAGCTTGAACCGGGTAGATACGCAGTATTTT
cdr3_aa: CASSLNRVDTQYF
j_call: TRBJ2-3
clone_size: -
v_call: TRBV13
d_call: -

cdr3_nt: TGTGCCAGCAGCAAATTGGGACAGGGCGCTCGGGGCTACACCTTC
cdr3_aa: CASSKLGQGARGYTF
j_call: TRBJ1-2
clone_size: -
v_call: TRBV14
d_call: TRBD1

cdr3_nt: TGTGCCAGCAGTGGAGGGACAGGGGGTTACAATGAGCAGTTCTTC
cdr3_aa: CASSGGTGGYNEQFF
j_call: TRBJ2-1
clone_size: -
v_call: TRBV6-1
d_call: TRBD1

cdr3_nt: TGCGCCAGCAGCTTGACTAGCGGGATCTCCTACGAGCAGTACTTC
cdr3_aa: CASSLTSGISYEQYF
j_call: TRBJ2-7
clone_size: -
v_call: TRBV5-1
d_call: TRBD2

cdr3_nt: TGCGCCAGCAGCCAAGAAGGGCGTCCGGGAAGCGGCGGGGAGCTGTTTTTT
cdr3_aa: CASSQEGRPGSGGELFF
j_call: TRBJ2-2
clone_size: few
v_call: TRBV4-1
d_call: -

cdr3_nt: TGCGCCAGCAGCTTGGAATGGACAAGTTTCTCCTACAATGAGCAGTTCTTC
cdr3_aa: CASSLEWTSFSYNEQFF
j_call: TRBJ2-1
clone_size: once
v_call: TRBV5-1
d_call: -

cdr3_nt: TGTGCCAGCAGCACCCGAGCGGACCTCTCCTACAATGAGCAGTTCTTC
cdr3_aa: CASSTRADLSYNEQFF
j_call: TRBJ2-1
clone_size: -
v_call: TRBV11-2
d_call: -

cdr3_nt: TGTGCCAGCAGTGATAGAGGCAGGGCAGCCCAAGAGACCCAGTACTTC
cdr3_aa: CASSDRGRAAQETQYF
j_call: TRBJ2-5
clone_size: once
v_call: TRBV2
d_call: -

cdr3_nt: TGTGCCAGCAGCATACTAGCGGGAGGGCTGGACGAGCAGTACTTC
cdr3_aa: CASSILAGGLDEQYF
j_call: TRBJ2-7
clone_size: few
v_call: TRBV5-4
d_call: TRBD2

cdr3_nt: TGTGCCAGCAGCTCGGACAGGGGGTTCTCCTACGAGCAGTACTTC
cdr3_aa: CASSSDRGFSYEQYF
j_call: TRBJ2-7
clone_size: -
v_call: TRBV5-8
d_call: TRBD1

cdr3_nt: TGTGCCAGTAGTATAGGACTAGCGGGAGATGGGCAGTTCTTC
cdr3_aa: CASSIGLAGDGQFF
j_call: TRBJ2-1
clone_size: -
v_call: TRBV19
d_call: TRBD2

cdr3_nt: TGTGCCAGCAGGCGACAGGGCGGCAATGAGCAGTTCTTC
cdr3_aa: CASRRQGGNEQFF
j_call: TRBJ2-1
clone_size: few
v_call: TRBV6-5
d_call: TRBD1

cdr3_nt: TGTGCCAGCAGCTTAGGTAGCGGGAGAATTTACGAGCAGTACTTC
cdr3_aa: CASSLGSGRIYEQYF
j_call: TRBJ2-7
clone_size: -
v_call: TRBV11-2
d_call: TRBD2

cdr3_nt: TGTGCCAGCAGCCTGCCGACTAGCGGGTCTTTGGAGACCCAGTACTTC
cdr3_aa: CASSLPTSGSLETQYF
j_call: TRBJ2-5
clone_size: -
v_call: TRBV5-4
d_call: TRBD2

cdr3_nt: TGTGCCATCAGTGTCGGGCGGGAGAAAGGCGATGAGCAGTTCTTC
cdr3_aa: CAISVGREKGDEQFF
j_call: TRBJ2-1
clone_size: -
v_call: TRBV10-3
d_call: TRBD2